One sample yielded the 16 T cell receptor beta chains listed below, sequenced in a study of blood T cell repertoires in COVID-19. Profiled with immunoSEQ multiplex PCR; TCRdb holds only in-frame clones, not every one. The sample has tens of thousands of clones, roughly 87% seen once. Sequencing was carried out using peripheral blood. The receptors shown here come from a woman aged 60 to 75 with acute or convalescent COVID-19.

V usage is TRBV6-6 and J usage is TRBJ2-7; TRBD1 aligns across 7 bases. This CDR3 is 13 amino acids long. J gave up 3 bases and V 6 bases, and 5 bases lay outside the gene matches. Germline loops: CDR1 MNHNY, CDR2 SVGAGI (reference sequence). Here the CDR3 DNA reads TGTGCCAGCAGAAGACAGGGCAACTACGAGCAGTACTTC. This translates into CASRRQGNYEQYF.

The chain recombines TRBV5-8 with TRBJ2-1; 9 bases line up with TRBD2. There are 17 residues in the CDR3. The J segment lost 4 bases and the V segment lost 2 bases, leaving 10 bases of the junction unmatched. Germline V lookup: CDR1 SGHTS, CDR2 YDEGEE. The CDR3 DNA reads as TGTGCCAGCAGCTTTTGGGCTAGCGGGGAACTATACAATGAGCAGTTCTTC. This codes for CASSFWASGELYNEQFF.

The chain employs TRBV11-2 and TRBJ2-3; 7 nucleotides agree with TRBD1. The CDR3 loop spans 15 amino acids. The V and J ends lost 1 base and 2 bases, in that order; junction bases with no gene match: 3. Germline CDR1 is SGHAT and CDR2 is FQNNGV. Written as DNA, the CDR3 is TGTGCCAGCAGCTTAGGGACAGGATTCACAGATACGCAGTATTTT. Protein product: CASSLGTGFTDTQYF.

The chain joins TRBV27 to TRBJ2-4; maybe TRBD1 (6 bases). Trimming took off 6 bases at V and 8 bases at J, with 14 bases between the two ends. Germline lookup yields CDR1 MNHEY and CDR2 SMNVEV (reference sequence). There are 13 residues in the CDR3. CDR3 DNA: TGTGCCAGCAGGCGCGTACAGGGTGACATTCAGTACTTC. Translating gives CASRRVQGDIQYF.

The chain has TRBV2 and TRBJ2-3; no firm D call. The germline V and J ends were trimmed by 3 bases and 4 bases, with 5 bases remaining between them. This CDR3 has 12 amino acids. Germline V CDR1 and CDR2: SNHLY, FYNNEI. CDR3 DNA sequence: TGTGCCAGCAGTGAGGAGTCAGATACGCAGTATTTT. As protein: CASSEESDTQYF.

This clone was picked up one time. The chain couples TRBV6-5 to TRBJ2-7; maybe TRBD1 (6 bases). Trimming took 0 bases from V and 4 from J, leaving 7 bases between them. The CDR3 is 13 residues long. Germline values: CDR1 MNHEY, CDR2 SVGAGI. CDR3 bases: TGTGCCAGCAGTTACTCGAGGGGGTACGAGCAGTACTTC. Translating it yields CASSYSRGYEQYF.

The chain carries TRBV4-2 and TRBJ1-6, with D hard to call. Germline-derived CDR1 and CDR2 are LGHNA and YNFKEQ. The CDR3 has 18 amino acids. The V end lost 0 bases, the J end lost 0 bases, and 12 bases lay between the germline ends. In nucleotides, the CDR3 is TGTGCCAGCAGCCAAGAGAAGTGGGCAAGCTCCTATAATTCACCCCTCCACTTT. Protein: CASSQEKWASSYNSPLHF.

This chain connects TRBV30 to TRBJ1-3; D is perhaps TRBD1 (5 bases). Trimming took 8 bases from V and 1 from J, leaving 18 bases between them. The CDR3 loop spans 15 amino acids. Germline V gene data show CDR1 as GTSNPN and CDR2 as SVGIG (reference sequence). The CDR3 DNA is TGTGCCCAACGGGACCGGGAGGTTTCTGGAAACACCATATATTTT. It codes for CAQRDREVSGNTIYF.

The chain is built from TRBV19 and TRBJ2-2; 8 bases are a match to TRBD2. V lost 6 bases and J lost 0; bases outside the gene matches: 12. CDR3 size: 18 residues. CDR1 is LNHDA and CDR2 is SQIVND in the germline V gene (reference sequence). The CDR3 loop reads CASSGARAGAANTGELFF. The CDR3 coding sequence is TGTGCCAGTAGCGGCGCGCGAGCGGGGGCCGCGAACACCGGGGAGCTGTTTTTT.

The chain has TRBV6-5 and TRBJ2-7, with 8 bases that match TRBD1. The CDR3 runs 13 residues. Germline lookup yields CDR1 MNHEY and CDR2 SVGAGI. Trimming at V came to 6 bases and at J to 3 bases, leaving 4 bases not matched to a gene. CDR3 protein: CASRRQGNYEQYF. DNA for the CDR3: TGTGCCAGCAGGCGACAGGGGAACTACGAGCAGTACTTC.

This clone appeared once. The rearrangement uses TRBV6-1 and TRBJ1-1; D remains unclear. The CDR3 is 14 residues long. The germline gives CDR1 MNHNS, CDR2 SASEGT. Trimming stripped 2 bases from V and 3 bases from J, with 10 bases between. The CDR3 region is CASSEYGQYTEAFF. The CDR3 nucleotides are TGTGCCAGCAGTGAATATGGGCAGTACACTGAAGCTTTCTTT.

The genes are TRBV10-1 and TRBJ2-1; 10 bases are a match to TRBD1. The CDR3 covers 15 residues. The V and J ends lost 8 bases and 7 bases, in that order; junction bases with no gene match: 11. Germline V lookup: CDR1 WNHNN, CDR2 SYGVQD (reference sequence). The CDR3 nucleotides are TGCGCCAGCTCGCTCTTCGGACAGGGGGTTAATGAGCAGTTCTTC. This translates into CASSLFGQGVNEQFF.

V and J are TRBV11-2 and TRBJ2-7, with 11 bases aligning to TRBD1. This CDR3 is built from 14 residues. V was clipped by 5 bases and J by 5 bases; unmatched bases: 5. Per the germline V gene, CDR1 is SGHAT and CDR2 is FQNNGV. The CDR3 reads CASSGRTGGHEQYF. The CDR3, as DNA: TGTGCCAGCAGCGGTCGGACAGGGGGCCACGAGCAGTACTTC.

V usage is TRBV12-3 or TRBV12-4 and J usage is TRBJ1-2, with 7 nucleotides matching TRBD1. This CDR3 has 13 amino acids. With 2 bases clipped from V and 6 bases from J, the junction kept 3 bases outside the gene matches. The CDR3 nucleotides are TGTGCCAGCAGTTTAATGCAGGGGGATGGCTACACCTTC. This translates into CASSLMQGDGYTF.

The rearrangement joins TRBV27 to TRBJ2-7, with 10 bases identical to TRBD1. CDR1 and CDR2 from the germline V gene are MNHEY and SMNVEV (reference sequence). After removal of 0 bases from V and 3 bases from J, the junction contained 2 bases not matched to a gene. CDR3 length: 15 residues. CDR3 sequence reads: CASSLSGQGVYEQYF. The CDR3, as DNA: TGTGCCAGCAGTTTATCCGGACAGGGGGTCTACGAGCAGTACTTC.

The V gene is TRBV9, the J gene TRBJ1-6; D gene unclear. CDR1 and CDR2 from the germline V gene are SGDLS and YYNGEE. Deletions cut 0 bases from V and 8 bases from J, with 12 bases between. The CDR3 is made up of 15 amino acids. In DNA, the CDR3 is TGTGCCAGCAGCGTAGGGGAGGGAGGTTATTCACCCCTCCACTTT. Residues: CASSVGEGGYSPLHF.